A single sample gave rise to the 11 T cell receptor beta chains below, sequenced in a study of OX40 agonist ivuxolimab in advanced cancers. The data were produced by immunoSEQ multiplex PCR, yet TCRdb's version contains in-frame clones alone and is incomplete. The top ten clones hold roughly 6.4% of a sample with 65,000 to 80,000 clones, about 94% of them seen once. Sequenced material: CD4+ or CD8+ T cells sorted from blood, taken in a trial of the OX40 agonist ivuxolimab. Receptors originate from an adult with an advanced solid tumor such as melanoma, head and neck, liver or kidney cancer.

The rearrangement uses TRBV10-3 and TRBJ2-5, with 8 positions matching TRBD2. Germline values: CDR1 ENHRY, CDR2 SYGVKD. Losses at the gene ends were 3 bases for V and 2 bases for J; bases not matched to a gene: 2. The length of the CDR3 is 14 residues. CDR3 in DNA: TGTGCCATCAGTGAAGTAGCGGGGCAAGAGACCCAGTACTTC. The encoded protein is CAISEVAGQETQYF.

The rearrangement uses TRBV7-2 and TRBJ2-3; D unclear. This CDR3 comprises 12 residues. Germline CDR1 SGHTA, CDR2 FQGNSA. Between the trimmed V and J ends, which lost 6 bases and 2 bases, there was a span of 6 bases. Here the CDR3 reads CASSRLTDTQYF. CDR3 DNA sequence: TGTGCCAGCAGTCGTCTCACAGATACGCAGTATTTT.

The chain recombines TRBV4-2 with TRBJ2-1; 7 nucleotides match TRBD2. CDR1 and CDR2 (germline): LGHNA, YNFKEQ. The CDR3 is 15 amino acids. The J segment lost 8 bases and the V segment lost 2 bases, leaving 9 bases of the junction unmatched. CDR3 protein: CASSQPQAGAYEQFF. CDR3 DNA: TGTGCCAGCAGCCAACCTCAGGCGGGAGCCTATGAGCAGTTCTTC.

This chain uses TRBV6-6 with TRBJ1-3, with D unclear. V dropped 0 bases and J dropped 4 bases, with 10 bases sitting between them. The CDR3 sequence is 15 residues long. CDR1 and CDR2 (germline): MNHNY, SVGAGI (reference sequence). CDR3: CASSYSTGIGNTIYF. CDR3 DNA sequence: TGTGCCAGCAGTTACTCGACGGGCATAGGAAACACCATATATTTT.

The chain employs TRBV6-1 and TRBJ1-4, with D possibly matching TRBD1 (5 bases). V was pared by 8 bases and J by 10 bases, with 11 bases between. The CDR3 has 11 residues. In germline, CDR1 is MNHNS, CDR2 SASEGT. The DNA for the CDR3 is TGTGCCAGCGATGGGGCCCCAAAACTGTTTTTT. This codes for CASDGAPKLFF.

The J gene is TRBJ2-7, the V gene TRBV19; 8 bases map to TRBD2. The germline gives CDR1 LNHDA, CDR2 SQIVND (reference sequence). The CDR3 covers 15 residues. After removal of 3 bases from V and 1 base from J, the junction contained 5 bases not matched to a gene. The chain's CDR3 is CASSIGGLGSYEQYF. The CDR3 nucleotides read TGTGCCAGTAGTATTGGGGGACTAGGATCCTACGAGCAGTACTTC.

The chain links TRBV5-8 to TRBJ1-2; D might be TRBD1 (6 bases). The CDR3 loop spans 14 amino acids. In germline, CDR1 is SGHTS, CDR2 YDEGEE. The germline V and J ends were trimmed by 3 bases and 5 bases, with 14 bases remaining between them. CDR3 sequence reads: CASSSHRVWYGYTF. For the CDR3, the DNA is TGTGCCAGCAGCTCGCACAGGGTTTGGTATGGCTACACCTTC. Using reference TRBV5-8 and TRBJ1-2 for the parts outside the CDR3, the full variable domain is EAGVTQSPTHLIKTRGQQATLRCSPISGHTSVYWYQQALGLGLQFLLWYDEGEERNRGNFPPRFSGRQFPNYSSELNVNALELEDSALYLCASSSHRVWYGYTFGSGTRLTVV.

This clone came up a few times. This sequence joins TRBV27 and TRBJ1-3; tentative D call: TRBD1 (5 bases). The CDR3 has 16 residues. The germline V gene has CDR1 MNHEY and CDR2 SMNVEV (reference sequence). V was shortened by 4 bases and J by 4 bases, with 17 bases between the two germline ends. The CDR3 sequence: CASSSEGTALGNTIYF. CDR3 coding DNA: TGTGCCAGCAGTTCCGAGGGGACGGCTTTAGGAAACACCATATATTTT.

This clone was seen more than once but under ten times. The CDR3 spells CASSHGYRQETQYF. The CDR3 DNA sequence: TGTGCCAGCAGCCATGGATACCGGCAAGAGACCCAGTACTTC. The genes are TRBV7-8 and TRBJ2-5, with D uncertain. This CDR3 is 14 amino acids long. Trimming left V 5 bases short and J 2 bases short, with 12 bases between. CDR1 SGHVS and CDR2 FQNEAQ come from the germline V gene.

The chain employs TRBV11-2 and TRBJ2-3; a weak D match, TRBD1 (7 bases). This CDR3 has 15 amino acids. The ends were cut back, 3 bases at V and 3 bases at J, with 13 bases in the middle. Per the germline V gene, CDR1 is SGHAT and CDR2 is FQNNGV. Here the CDR3 reads CASSLEGARTDTQYF. The CDR3 nucleotides are TGTGCCAGCAGCTTGGAGGGGGCGCGGACAGATACGCAGTATTTT. Based on the CDR3 plus reference TRBV11-2 and TRBJ2-3, the full variable domain is EAGVAQSPRYKIIEKRQSVAFWCNPISGHATLYWYQQILGQGPKLLIQFQNNGVVDDSQLPKDRFSAERLKGVDSTLKIQPAKLEDSAVYLCASSLEGARTDTQYFGPGTRLTVL.

V is TRBV19 and J is TRBJ1-1; tentative D call: TRBD1 (5 bases). The CDR3 loop spans 15 amino acids. The ends were cut back, 5 bases at V and 1 base at J, with 14 bases in the middle. The V gene's germline CDR1 is LNHDA and CDR2 SQIVND (reference sequence). CDR3 region: CASSGFGQGNTEAFF. The CDR3 coding sequence is TGTGCCAGTAGTGGCTTTGGTCAGGGGAACACTGAAGCTTTCTTT.